This TCR beta chain was profiled in a study of T cell changes during pregnancy in multiple sclerosis. Generated by immunoSEQ multiplex PCR, the TCRdb table keeps only in-frame clones and is missing some. In the table there are about 40,000 clones, approximately 88% of which are singletons. The CDR3 extends over 15 amino acids. CDR1 is MNHEY, CDR2 SMNVEV, per germline (reference sequence). Trimming at V came to 6 bases and at J to 2 bases, leaving 10 bases not matched to a gene. This receptor was taken from a female donor in good health, enrolled as a control in a pregnancy study. The chain carries TRBV27 and TRBJ2-7, with TRBD1 identical over 7 bases. Material: peripheral blood, obtained in the first trimester of pregnancy. CDR3 region: CASRQFDRATYEQYF. CDR3 DNA: TGTGCCAGCAGACAATTTGACAGGGCTACCTACGAGCAGTACTTC.